Listed below are T cell receptor beta chains from one sample, sequenced in a study of CD8 T cells in Susac syndrome. TCRdb processed the immunoSEQ multiplex PCR reads anew with MiXCR; each CDR3 protein has one entry. The sample shows 120,000 to 150,000 distinct CDR3 sequences, approximately 94% of them seen only once. Sequenced: CD4+ T cells from PBMCs. Receptors were obtained from a human donor in good health. Each CDR3 is given with its conserved first and last residue. D genes are given only for firm matches. Only some rows state a clone size, as once, few, many or a class for expanded clones.

clone size	V gene	D gene	J gene	CDR3 DNA	CDR3 protein
.	TRBV28	.	TRBJ2-4	TGTGCCAGCAAGTCCGGGACATCCAAAAACATTCAGTACTTC	CASKSGTSKNIQYF
.	TRBV18	.	TRBJ2-7	TGTGCCAGCTCACGTCGGCAGGTTGACTACGAGCAGTACTTC	CASSRRQVDYEQYF
.	TRBV11-2	.	TRBJ1-2	TGTGCCAGCAGCTTAGAGGGCAGGAGGGTGTTCACCTTC	CASSLEGRRVFTF
.	TRBV5-1	.	TRBJ2-1	TGCGCCAGCAGCTCCCCGACAGGCAAAAAGGTAAAGGATGAGCAGTTCTTC	CASSSPTGKKVKDEQFF
once	TRBV5-1	.	TRBJ2-5	TGCGCCAGCAGCCCTAAAAGGGGGATGAGTGCCCCAAGGCGAGAGACCCAGTACTTC	CASSPKRGMSAPRRETQYF
few	TRBV5-4	.	TRBJ1-2	TGTGCCACCTCGTATCAGGACGATGGCTACACCTTC	CATSYQDDGYTF
.	TRBV28	TRBD2	TRBJ2-3	TGTGCCAGCAGACCGATAGCGGGAGGTAACCATTTT	CASRPIAGGNHF
.	TRBV5-1	TRBD2	TRBJ2-1	TGCGCCAGCAGCTTTTCTAGCGGGAGGGCCAATGAGCAGTTCTTC	CASSFSSGRANEQFF
.	TRBV20-1	TRBD2	TRBJ2-3	TGCAGTGCCGATACCAGACTAGCGGGAGAAACAGATACGCAGTATTTT	CSADTRLAGETDTQYF
once	TRBV18	.	TRBJ1-2	TGTGCCAGCTCACCACCAGGCAAGACAGCTAACTTCTATGGCTACACCTTC	CASSPPGKTANFYGYTF
.	TRBV29-1	.	TRBJ2-1	TGCAGCGTTGAAGGGACCGAGACGGGGGAGCAGTTCTTC	CSVEGTETGEQFF
.	TRBV7-9	TRBD2	TRBJ2-5	TGTGCCAGCAGCACGGGACTAGCGGGAGTAGAGACCCAGTACTTC	CASSTGLAGVETQYF
.	TRBV7-9	TRBD2	TRBJ2-1	TGTGCCAGCAGATCCCTAGCGGACCTCTACAATGAGCAGTTCTTC	CASRSLADLYNEQFF
.	TRBV20-1	.	TRBJ2-7	TGCAGTGCTAGAGTGCCGGGAGAGGGCGAGCAGTACTTC	CSARVPGEGEQYF
.	TRBV15	.	TRBJ1-5	TGTGCCACCAGCTCCCTCTACGGGACCGATCAGCCCCAGCATTTT	CATSSLYGTDQPQHF
.	TRBV20-1	TRBD2	TRBJ2-1	TGCAGTGGGGAGAGGCGGGGGTACAATGAGCAGTTCTTC	CSGERRGYNEQFF
once	TRBV15	.	TRBJ2-5	TGTGCCACCAGCAGAGGGGTGTGGGAGACCCAGTACTTC	CATSRGVWETQYF
.	TRBV27	.	TRBJ1-5	TGTGCCAGCAGTACCGGGACATTACTGGCGGGTCAGCCCCAGCATTTT	CASSTGTLLAGQPQHF
once	TRBV6-6	.	TRBJ1-4	TGTGCCAGCGGTGGGAGGGAAGATGAAAAACTGTTTTTT	CASGGREDEKLFF
.	TRBV27	.	TRBJ1-1	TGTGCCAGCAAAAAGGGGGATCTGAACACTGAAGCTTTCTTT	CASKKGDLNTEAFF
.	TRBV4-2	.	TRBJ2-7	TGTGCCAGCAGCCAGGGGTCGGCGCCCTACGAGCAGTACTTC	CASSQGSAPYEQYF
.	TRBV20-1	.	TRBJ2-7	TGCAGTGCTAGTGATACAGGTCCCTACGAGCAGTACTTC	CSASDTGPYEQYF
.	TRBV7-3	.	TRBJ2-3	TGTGCCAGCAGCTTAACGGAAATAGATACGCAGTATTTT	CASSLTEIDTQYF
once	TRBV10-3	.	TRBJ2-5	TGTGCCATCAGTGAGTCGAAGTGGGGAGCCCAAGAGACCCAGTACTTC	CAISESKWGAQETQYF
.	TRBV10-3	.	TRBJ1-2	TGTGCCATCAGTATCCAGGGGAGAGTGAGTGGCTACACCTTC	CAISIQGRVSGYTF
.	TRBV28	.	TRBJ2-1	TGTGCCAGCAGTTTATGGGGGACGACCCTAAATGAGCAGTTCTTC	CASSLWGTTLNEQFF
.	TRBV12-3/TRBV12-4	.	TRBJ1-1	TGTGCCAGCAGGCTGGGGGCAGGGGAGTACACTGAAGCTTTCTTT	CASRLGAGEYTEAFF
few	TRBV27	TRBD2	TRBJ2-5	TGTGCCAGCAGTTTCCCGACTAGCCTTGGAGAGACCCAGTACTTC	CASSFPTSLGETQYF
.	TRBV15	.	TRBJ2-7	TGTGCCACCAGCAGAGGTACGGCTCCCGAGCAGTACTTC	CATSRGTAPEQYF
.	TRBV18	.	TRBJ1-1	TGTGCCAGCTCACCACTGGACCTGGGGAACACTGAAGCTTTCTTT	CASSPLDLGNTEAFF
once	TRBV18	.	TRBJ1-5	TGTGCCAGCTCACCAGCTGTCGGGGGTATCAATCAGCCCCAGCATTTT	CASSPAVGGINQPQHF
.	TRBV12-3/TRBV12-4	.	TRBJ2-7	TGTGCCAGCAGCCTAGGACCTCCCAAAGCCTCCTACGAGCAGTACTTC	CASSLGPPKASYEQYF
.	TRBV5-4	.	TRBJ1-4	TGTGCCAGCAGCTTGGGGGGCGCGGGTTATGAAAAACTGTTTTTT	CASSLGGAGYEKLFF
.	TRBV20-1	TRBD2	TRBJ2-1	TGCAGTGCTAGCGGGGGGGCGAATTACAATGAGCAGTTCTTC	CSASGGANYNEQFF
.	TRBV3-1	TRBD1	TRBJ1-4	TGTGCCAGCAGCCAAGACAGGGGGCATTCACGTGAAAAACTGTTTTTT	CASSQDRGHSREKLFF
.	TRBV30	TRBD2	TRBJ2-1	TGTGCCTGGAGCGGGACTAGCGGGAGGCAGAATGAGCAGTTCTTC	CAWSGTSGRQNEQFF
.	TRBV10-3	.	TRBJ2-1	TGTGCCATCAGTGAGTCGAAGCAGGGCGATGAGCAGTTCTTC	CAISESKQGDEQFF
.	TRBV6-5	.	TRBJ2-5	TGTGCCAGCATTCCCAGGGGTGTGGAGGAGACCCAGTACTTC	CASIPRGVEETQYF
.	TRBV7-9	.	TRBJ2-2	TGTGCCAGCAGCTTCCGAATCGGGGAGCTGTTTTTT	CASSFRIGELFF
.	TRBV30	.	TRBJ1-1	TGTGCCTGGAGTGTACTAGTCGAGTGGGCTGAAGCTTTCTTT	CAWSVLVEWAEAFF
.	TRBV12-3/TRBV12-4	TRBD2	TRBJ2-2	TGTGCCAGCCCTCCGACTAGCGGGACGAACACCGGGGAGCTGTTTTTT	CASPPTSGTNTGELFF
.	TRBV5-4	.	TRBJ2-4	TGTGCCAGCAGCAAGAGGGACATCGCAAATGGAAACATTCAGTACTTC	CASSKRDIANGNIQYF
.	TRBV14	.	TRBJ1-2	TGTGCCAGCAGCCCCTACACTTCTGGGACGTACCACTATGGCTACACCTTC	CASSPYTSGTYHYGYTF
.	TRBV6-1	.	TRBJ1-1	TGTGCCAGCAGCTGGGGAGTGAACACTGAAGCTTTCTTT	CASSWGVNTEAFF
.	TRBV20-1	.	TRBJ2-5	TGCAGTGCTAGAGGAGTCCAAGAGACCCAGTACTTC	CSARGVQETQYF
.	TRBV30	.	TRBJ1-1	TGTGCCTGGAGTTCGGTCTACACTGAAGCTTTCTTT	CAWSSVYTEAFF
.	TRBV10-3	TRBD2	TRBJ2-7	TGTGCCATCAGTGATCGGAGGGGCGGGGGTCTCGAGCAGTACTTC	CAISDRRGGGLEQYF
.	TRBV27	.	TRBJ2-7	TGTGCCAGCAGGCGGGGGACAGTCTACGAGCAGTACTTC	CASRRGTVYEQYF
.	TRBV25-1	.	TRBJ2-5	TGTGCCAGCAGTGAGTGGCCAGGAGGAGAGACCCAGTACTTC	CASSEWPGGETQYF
.	TRBV4-1	.	TRBJ1-5	TGCGCCAGCAGCCAAGCCATCCATCAGCCCCAGCATTTT	CASSQAIHQPQHF
.	TRBV6-2/TRBV6-3	.	TRBJ2-7	TGTGCCAGCAGTTACTCGTACAGCTACGAGCAGTACTTC	CASSYSYSYEQYF
.	TRBV12-3/TRBV12-4	.	TRBJ1-2	TGTGCCAGCAGTCTACCCCTTGGACCAACCGATGGCTACACCTTC	CASSLPLGPTDGYTF
.	TRBV6-1	.	TRBJ2-3	TGTGCCAGTGGGTTAAATCCCGCGGATACGCAGTATTTT	CASGLNPADTQYF
once	TRBV18	TRBD1	TRBJ1-1	TGTGCCAGCTCACCACGTACAGGGGCGGAGAACACTGAAGCTTTCTTT	CASSPRTGAENTEAFF